This T cell receptor beta chain was found in a study of T cell responses to AZD1222 COVID-19 vaccine. The table came from immunoSEQ multiplex PCR; TCRdb's copy has only in-frame clones and leaves some out. The table lists fewer than 200,000 clones, approximately 90% of them singletons. Germline CDR1 SNHLY, CDR2 FYNNEI. The germline V and J ends were trimmed by 6 bases and 7 bases, with 19 bases remaining between them. The CDR3 extends over 15 amino acids. V gene TRBV2 combines with J gene TRBJ1-5; a weak D match, TRBD1 (6 bases). This sequence originates from an adult in good health. Material: peripheral blood, obtained on day 0 of AZD1222 vaccination. This chain's CDR3 is CASRSESTGRQPQHF. The CDR3 DNA reads TGTGCCAGCAGGTCCGAGTCGACAGGACGCCAGCCCCAGCATTTT.